This T cell receptor beta chain was retrieved from a study of blood T cell repertoires in COVID-19. Study-level information: The United States, Italy and Spain were the sources of the acute and convalescent COVID-19 samples. T cells, B-cell-depleted T cells, or PBMCs supplied cDNA or gDNA.

Per the study methods: Counts of nucleated cells, estimated from reference gene primer amplification, were obtained. Profiling relied on immunoSEQ multiplex PCR, and the TCRdb table lists in-frame clones only, not all of them. V, J and clone size reflect that table, while D and trimming were determined from the DNA. The sample includes approximately 150,000 clones, roughly 80% of them seen just once. The study recruited people aged 18 to 89 years across about 25 US areas. After removal of 3 bases from V and 7 bases from J, the junction contained 5 bases not matched to a gene. The germline CDR1 and CDR2 sequences are LNHDA and SQIVND (reference sequence). The CDR3 is 13 residues long.

The sequence was collected from a man in his forties with acute COVID-19. Sequencing was performed on PBMCs or T cells enriched from blood (not recorded which). The chain links TRBV19 to TRBJ2-7, with 8 bases aligning to TRBD1. The CDR3 is CASSIGQGREQYF. For the CDR3, the DNA is TGTGCCAGTAGTATTGGACAGGGAAGAGAGCAGTACTTC.